Sequencing of this T cell receptor beta chain was carried out in a study of blood T cells in healthy people across ages. The CDR3 totals 15 residues. Germline V gene lookup returns CDR1 DFQATT and CDR2 SNEGSKA (reference sequence). V was trimmed by 5 bases and J by 5 bases, leaving 16 bases between them. Alongside a J-beta primer mix, a sample-barcoded 5' primer served in a second PCR lasting roughly 6 to 11 cycles. Each cDNA molecule was tagged by a template-switch adaptor with 12 random nucleotides. Each CDR3 protein gets one entry after TCRdb re-called the 5' RACE reads with MiXCR. The sample has some 800,000 distinct CDR3 sequences, approximately 48% seen once; the top ten hold approximately 19%. Overall study findings and caveats: Long-lived and aged donors differed, with more naive CD4+ cells and higher diversity in the long-lived.

This clonotype was found a few times. Antigen unknown. Donation came from healthy Caucasian individuals in Russia who were aged about 6 to 100. The sequence derives from a man aged 55 to 70 in good health. The sequenced sample consisted of blood. The chain couples TRBV20-1 to TRBJ1-6, with D possibly matching TRBD1 (5 bases). The CDR3 sequence: CSASLRGRDNSPLHF. The CDR3 region has the DNA TGCAGTGCTTCCCTTAGGGGACGGGATAATTCACCCCTCCACTTT.